Here is one TCR beta chain with its context. Its antigen is undetermined. CDR3 length equals 15 residues. The V gene end was trimmed by 0 bases and the J gene end by 5 bases; junction bases not matched to a gene: 6. These data originate in a study of blood T cells in healthy people across ages. Broader study findings: Higher diversity and more naive CD4+ cells were features of long-lived donors, compared to aged donors.

Then a second PCR, running roughly 7 to 12 cycles, was carried out with a sample-barcoded 5' primer and a J-beta primer mix. TCRdb independently ran MiXCR on the 5' RACE reads; one entry per CDR3 protein. Here the sample spans about 780,000 distinct CDR3 sequences, around 50% being singletons. J is TRBJ2-5 and V is TRBV12-3 or TRBV12-4; TRBD2 agrees at 7 bases. Sequenced sample: blood. The clonotype originates from an elderly man in good health. The chain's CDR3 is CASSLALASGETQYF. CDR3 DNA: TGTGCCAGCAGTTTAGCACTAGCGAGCGGGGAGACCCAGTACTTC.